A single sample is the source of the 10 T cell receptor beta chains below, sequenced in a study of control samples from healthy donors and cancer patients. Only in-frame clones appear in the TCRdb table, and some are missing; sequencing was by immunoSEQ multiplex PCR. The table shows 15,000 to 20,000 clones, with around 84% occurring only once. The sample was PBMCs. The receptor source for this set is a woman aged 70 to 79 with colorectal cancer.

The rearrangement uses TRBV4-2 and TRBJ1-5; D is perhaps TRBD1 (5 bases). Trimming shortened V by 0 bases and J by 5 bases, and 11 bases separated the two germline ends. The CDR3 has 15 amino acids. Germline assignment: CDR1 LGHNA and CDR2 YNFKEQ. This CDR3 reads CASSQDLQGHQPQHF. In DNA form, the CDR3 reads TGTGCCAGCAGCCAAGATCTGCAGGGCCATCAGCCCCAGCATTTT.

The rearrangement joins TRBV6-6 to TRBJ2-7, with TRBD2 as a possible D gene (5 bases). Looked up from germline, CDR1 is MNHNY and CDR2 is SVGAGI (reference sequence). CDR3 length equals 11 residues. The CDR3 DNA sequence: TGTTCGGCGGGCACCTGGGGCGAGCAGTACTTC. Translating gives CSAGTWGEQYF.

The V call is TRBV6-5, the J call TRBJ1-1; a possible D gene is TRBD1 (5 bases). V was clipped by 5 bases and J by 8 bases, with 9 bases between them. This CDR3 is built from 11 residues. Germline CDR1 reads MNHEY; CDR2 reads SVGAGI. The CDR3 DNA follows: TGTGCCAGCAGTAACAGGACAGAAGCTTTCTTT. Residues: CASSNRTEAFF.

This rearrangement joins TRBV7-9 to TRBJ2-1, with D tentatively TRBD2 (5 bases). The CDR3 has 15 residues. V dropped 6 bases and J dropped 2 bases, with 14 bases sitting between them. CDR1 and CDR2 from the germline V gene are SEHNR and FQNEAQ (reference sequence). CDR3 DNA: TGTGCCAGCAGGTCCGGAGGCCAGACCTACAATGAGCAGTTCTTC. Translation gives CASRSGGQTYNEQFF.

The genes are TRBV2 and TRBJ1-3; weak D call: TRBD1 (5 bases). There are 14 residues in the CDR3. Germline CDR1 is SNHLY and CDR2 is FYNNEI. V was cut by 7 bases and J by 0 bases, with 10 bases left in between. This CDR3 is CASNPTVSGNTIYF. In nucleotides, the CDR3 is TGTGCCAGCAACCCGACAGTCTCTGGAAACACCATATATTTT.

The V and J genes are TRBV3-1 (or the pseudogene TRBV3-2) and TRBJ2-3; TRBD2 matches at 10 bases. Germline V gene data show CDR1 as LGHDT and CDR2 as YNNKEL (reference sequence). V lost 4 bases and J lost 0; bases outside the gene matches: 7. The CDR3 totals 17 residues. CDR3 region: CASSPASGGHSTDTQYF. For the CDR3, the DNA is TGTGCCAGCAGCCCGGCTAGCGGGGGCCATAGCACAGATACGCAGTATTTT.

The sample holds a few counts of this clone. V gene TRBV3-1 (or the pseudogene TRBV3-2) combines with J gene TRBJ2-3; D gene ambiguous. Per germline, CDR1 LGHDT and CDR2 YNNKEL (reference sequence). The CDR3 has 16 amino acids. Trimming left V 0 bases short and J 4 bases short, with 14 bases between. The CDR3 sequence is CASSQDPILRADTQYF. The DNA for the CDR3 is TGTGCCAGCAGCCAAGATCCAATATTACGGGCAGATACGCAGTATTTT.

The rearrangement links TRBV18 to TRBJ2-7, with TRBD1 matching over 7 bases. With V trimmed by 1 base and J by 6 bases, 3 bases remained unmatched. Germline V lookup: CDR1 KGHSH, CDR2 LQKENI. The CDR3 consists of 13 residues. The chain's CDR3 is CASSPLSGGEQYF. The CDR3 nucleotides read TGTGCCAGCTCACCACTTTCAGGGGGCGAGCAGTACTTC.

The chain recombines TRBV5-1 with TRBJ2-2; D gene uncertain. This CDR3 has 15 amino acids. Per germline, CDR1 SGHRS and CDR2 YFSETQ. The V and J ends lost 3 bases and 0 bases respectively, with 9 bases between them. The CDR3 sequence is CASSWMQTNTGELFF. The CDR3 DNA reads TGCGCCAGCAGCTGGATGCAAACGAACACCGGGGAGCTGTTTTTT.

V is TRBV25-1 and J is TRBJ1-1; D might be TRBD1 (6 bases). Trimming pared 7 bases from V and 4 bases from J, leaving 13 bases between. From germline, CDR1 is MGHDK and CDR2 SYGVNS. This CDR3 is built from 13 residues. CDR3 in amino acids: CASNQQGSTEAFF. As DNA, the CDR3 is TGTGCCAGCAACCAACAGGGAAGCACTGAAGCTTTCTTT.